This T cell receptor beta chain was profiled in a study of CD8 T cells in ankylosing spondylitis. TCRdb used MiXCR to reprocess the 5' RACE reads, holding one entry per CDR3 protein. The sample has approximately 350,000 distinct CDR3 sequences, 20% to 25% seen once. Germline V gene sequence: CDR1 MGHRA, CDR2 YSYEKL. Trimming took 5 bases from V and 2 from J, leaving 14 bases between them. The CDR3 consists of 15 residues. The rearrangement uses TRBV4-1 and TRBJ2-3, with D maybe TRBD2 (6 bases). This receptor was identified in a male donor with ankylosing spondylitis or in good health (not recorded which). The source material was blood, either unsorted or a sorted T cell fraction (not recorded which). CDR3 loop: CASSTEGYPTDTQYF. DNA of the CDR3: TGCGCCAGCAGCACGGAGGGGTACCCCACAGATACGCAGTATTTT.